The entry below describes one T cell receptor (beta chain). Sequencing was performed with immunoSEQ multiplex PCR; in TCRdb, only in-frame clones are kept and a portion is missing. Of 100,000 to 150,000 clones listed, around 86% are singletons. This sample stems from a study of blood T cell repertoires in COVID-19. CDR3 length: 14 amino acids. CDR1 KGHSH and CDR2 LQKENI come from the germline V gene. V was cut by 3 bases and J by 8 bases, with 13 bases left in between. Material for sequencing was peripheral blood. The chain joins TRBV18 to TRBJ1-4; D possibly corresponds to TRBD1 (6 bases). This TCR was sampled from a woman aged 80 or over with acute or convalescent COVID-19. The CDR3 reads CASSPGAVPEKLFF. In DNA, the CDR3 is TGTGCCAGCTCACCGGGGGCAGTCCCGGAAAAACTGTTTTTT.